The T cell receptor beta chain under discussion was sequenced for a study of T cells after yellow fever vaccination. In making TCR cDNA, 5'RACE template switching added a universal primer site and UMIs to it. MiXCR was run by TCRdb on the 5' RACE reads, yielding one entry per CDR3 protein. The table lists about 630,000 distinct CDR3 sequences, approximately 13% of them singletons, with about 15% in the top ten. The CDR3 length is 17 residues. Germline V gene lookup returns CDR1 LNHDA and CDR2 SQIVND (reference sequence). Trimming shortened V by 3 bases and J by 0 bases, and 15 bases separated the two germline ends.

The origin of this receptor is a man aged 25 to 40 who received the YFV17D yellow fever vaccine. The source material was PBMCs, sampled on the day of the yellow fever booster vaccination. The chain couples TRBV19 to TRBJ1-5; the D is unclear. The CDR3 here is CASSISLRGFSNQPQHF. The CDR3, as DNA: TGTGCCAGTAGTATCAGCCTTCGAGGCTTTAGCAATCAGCCCCAGCATTTT.